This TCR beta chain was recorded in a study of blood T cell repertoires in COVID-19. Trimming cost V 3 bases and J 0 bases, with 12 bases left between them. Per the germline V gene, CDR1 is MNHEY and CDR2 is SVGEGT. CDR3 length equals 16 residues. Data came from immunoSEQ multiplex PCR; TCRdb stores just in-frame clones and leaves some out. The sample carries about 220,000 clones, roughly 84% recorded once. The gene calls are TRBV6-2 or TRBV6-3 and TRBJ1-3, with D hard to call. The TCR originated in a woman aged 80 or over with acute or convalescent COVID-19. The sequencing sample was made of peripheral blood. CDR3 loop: CASSYHELRSGNTIYF. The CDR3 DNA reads TGTGCCAGCAGTTATCACGAACTTCGCTCTGGAAACACCATATATTTT.